The 30 T cell receptor beta chains below were found in one sample sequenced in a study of response to subunit inactivated influenza vaccine. From the RT-PCR reads, TCRdb called clonotypes with MiXCR, one entry per CDR3 protein. Counted here are roughly 570,000 distinct CDR3 sequences, 10% to 15% occurring once; the ten biggest clones make up around 13%. The material sequenced was PBMCs from blood, taken about 40 days after vaccination. Receptor source: a man in his forties or fifties who received an inactivated influenza vaccine.

The table lists this clonotype with a few counts. The chain couples TRBV6-6 to TRBJ1-1, with D unclear. Germline CDR1 reads MNHNY; CDR2 reads SVGAGI (reference sequence). The CDR3 is 13 amino acids. Trimming pared 7 bases from V and 5 bases from J, leaving 14 bases between. CDR3 residues: CASTLNVGTEAFF. DNA for the CDR3: TGTGCCAGCACTTTGAACGTCGGGACTGAAGCTTTCTTT.

There are a few counts of this clonotype. This chain connects TRBV18 to TRBJ2-3; D gene uncertain. The CDR3 loop spans 13 amino acids. V lost 2 bases and J lost 10, with 13 bases in between. Looked up from germline, CDR1 is KGHSH and CDR2 is LQKENI. CDR3 sequence (DNA): TGTGCCAGCTCACCAGCCCGAGATAAGGCGCAGTATTTT. This codes for CASSPARDKAQYF.

In the case of this clonotype: With a much larger clone just one base away, this may be a read error. The gene calls are TRBV6-2 or TRBV6-3 and TRBJ2-3; no firm D call. CDR3 length: 15 amino acids. The V end was cut by 8 bases, the J end by 0 bases, with 15 bases between. Germline CDR1 reads MNHEY; CDR2 reads SVGEGT. CDR3 nucleotides: TGTGCCAGCGGTTCGAAGGGCATCAGCACAGATACGCAGTATTTT. This translates into CASGSKGISTDTQYF.

This chain joins TRBV27 and TRBJ1-5, with TRBD1 matching over 8 bases. V shed 5 bases, J shed 0 bases, and the junction held 12 bases outside the gene matches. Germline CDR1 reads MNHEY; CDR2 reads SMNVEV (reference sequence). The CDR3 extends over 18 amino acids. The CDR3 sequence is CASSPRTGLHYSNQPQHF. As DNA, the CDR3 is TGTGCCAGCAGTCCGAGGACAGGGCTTCATTATAGCAATCAGCCCCAGCATTTT.

Regarding this clonotype: A much more abundant neighbour one base away suggests this may be a read error. This chain uses TRBV12-3 or TRBV12-4 with TRBJ2-5; no clear D gene. CDR3 length equals 18 residues. The CDR3 spells CTSSFSHERAQKSETQYF. CDR3 in DNA: TGTACCAGCAGTTTCTCTCATGAACGAGCACAAAAATCGGAGACCCAGTACTTC.

This clonotype was recorded at least ten times. The chain is built from TRBV29-1 and TRBJ2-1, with D maybe TRBD2 (5 bases). The germline gives CDR1 SQVTM, CDR2 ANQGSEA. The V end lost 3 bases, the J end lost 0 bases, and 12 bases lay between the germline ends. This CDR3 is 15 amino acids long. The CDR3: CSVDAHGVSYNEQFF. CDR3 sequence (DNA): TGCAGCGTTGATGCTCACGGGGTCTCCTACAATGAGCAGTTCTTC.

This clonotype appeared a few times. J is TRBJ2-7 and V is TRBV20-1, with no clear D. Trimming left V 2 bases short and J 4 bases short, with 6 bases between. This CDR3 is 11 amino acids long. CDR1 DFQATT and CDR2 SNEGSKA come from the germline V gene (reference sequence). For the CDR3, the DNA is TGCAGTGCTAGATCGGTATACGAGCAGTACTTC. Residues: CSARSVYEQYF.

At least ten counts were recorded for this clonotype. The gene calls are TRBV5-1 and TRBJ1-1, with D unresolved. Germline loops: CDR1 SGHRS, CDR2 YFSETQ. The V gene lost 4 bases and the J gene lost 0 bases, with 10 bases spanning the gap. This CDR3 has 14 amino acids. CDR3 region: CASSPMPMNTEAFF. CDR3 nucleotide sequence: TGCGCCAGCAGCCCTATGCCTATGAACACTGAAGCTTTCTTT.

This chain uses TRBV29-1 with TRBJ1-2; D ambiguous. Germline V gene sequence: CDR1 SQVTM, CDR2 ANQGSEA. The CDR3 runs to 13 residues. CDR3 nucleotides: TGCAGTGCCACCTCCCCGGCTAACTATGGCTACACCTTC. Translating it yields CSATSPANYGYTF.

This clonotype was observed a few times. The rearrangement uses TRBV29-1 and TRBJ2-6; D gene ambiguous. This CDR3 comprises 12 residues. The V gene lost 6 bases and the J gene lost 3 bases, with 6 bases spanning the gap. The germline gives CDR1 SQVTM, CDR2 ANQGSEA. As DNA, the CDR3 is TGCAGCGTGGCGTATGGGGCCAACGTCCTGACTTTC. Protein product: CSVAYGANVLTF.

V gene TRBV2 combines with J gene TRBJ1-1; maybe TRBD1 (6 bases). CDR3 length: 15 residues. The germline gives CDR1 SNHLY, CDR2 FYNNEI. The V end was cut by 3 bases, the J end by 0 bases, with 11 bases between. This CDR3 is CASSELTGLNTEAFF. The CDR3 DNA sequence: TGTGCCAGCAGTGAGTTGACAGGATTGAACACTGAAGCTTTCTTT.

In this sample, this clonotype turned up a few times. The chain joins TRBV12-3 or TRBV12-4 to TRBJ1-5; no clear D. V lost 5 bases and J 7 bases, leaving 12 bases between the germline ends. This CDR3 has 13 amino acids. This CDR3 is CASSVDTWQPQHF. For the CDR3, the DNA is TGTGCCAGCAGTGTCGACACGTGGCAGCCCCAGCATTTT.

The V gene is TRBV7-6, the J gene TRBJ2-6; D not certain. V dropped 5 bases and J dropped 0 bases, with 11 bases sitting between them. The CDR3 covers 16 residues. CDR1 is SGHVS, CDR2 FNYEAQ, per germline. CDR3 coding DNA: TGTGCCAGCAGCCCAAAATGGGGCTCTGGGGCCAACGTCCTGACTTTC. The encoded protein is CASSPKWGSGANVLTF. Supplemented by reference TRBV7-6 and TRBJ2-6, the full variable domain reads GAGVSQSPRYKVTKRGQDVALRCDPISGHVSLYWYRQALGQGPEFLTYFNYEAQQDKSGLPNDRFSAERPEGSISTLTIQRTEQRDSAMYRCASSPKWGSGANVLTFGAGSRLTVL.

In its sample, this clonotype was seen a few times. The V gene is TRBV20-1, the J gene TRBJ2-3; the match to TRBD2 covers 9 bases. Germline-derived CDR1 and CDR2 are DFQATT and SNEGSKA (reference sequence). Trimming removed 3 bases from V and 0 bases from J; junction bases left unmatched: 10. The CDR3 runs to 17 residues. The CDR3 reads CSASLAGGEPSTDTQYF. The DNA for the CDR3 is TGCAGTGCTAGTCTGGCGGGGGGGGAGCCTAGCACAGATACGCAGTATTTT.

This clonotype was detected only a few times. The genes are TRBV25-1 and TRBJ2-2; no firm D call. Trimming pared 6 bases from V and 3 bases from J, leaving 8 bases between. The CDR3 runs to 13 residues. Germline CDR1 MGHDK, CDR2 SYGVNS. CDR3 in DNA: TGTGCCAGCAGGGGTGCGTACACCGGGGAGCTGTTTTTT. Encoded protein: CASRGAYTGELFF.

This clonotype appeared a few times. V and J are TRBV20-1 and TRBJ2-5, with 7 bases aligning to TRBD2. Germline V lookup: CDR1 DFQATT, CDR2 SNEGSKA (reference sequence). V lost 6 bases to trimming and J lost 5 bases; unmatched junction nucleotides: 9. The CDR3 is 13 amino acids. The DNA of the CDR3 is TGCAGTGCCCAGTGGCGGGGGAGGGAGACCCAGTACTTC. It translates to CSAQWRGRETQYF.

This clonotype showed up just a few times. V gene TRBV4-3 combines with J gene TRBJ1-2; weak D call: TRBD1 (5 bases). The CDR3 spans 15 residues. Per germline, CDR1 LGHNA and CDR2 YSLEER. Trimming removed 0 bases from V and 4 bases from J, with 12 bases in between. CDR3 DNA sequence: TGCGCCAGCAGCCAAGACGAGGGGTTTGGCTATGGCTACACCTTC. It encodes CASSQDEGFGYGYTF.

This clonotype was counted a few times. In DNA, the CDR3 is TGTGCCAGCAGTTACTCGGGCTTGTCCGGGGAGCTGTTTTTT. It translates to CASSYSGLSGELFF. The chain recombines TRBV6-5 with TRBJ2-2; D ambiguous. The length of the CDR3 is 14 residues. Trimming stripped 0 bases from V and 6 bases from J, with 8 bases between. In germline, CDR1 is MNHEY, CDR2 SVGAGI.

In this sample, this clonotype turned up many times. DNA of the CDR3: TGTGCCAGCAGCCGCGGACTGCTAGACAATGAGCAGTTCTTC. Protein: CASSRGLLDNEQFF. The V gene is TRBV7-9, the J gene TRBJ2-1, with TRBD2 as a possible D gene (5 bases). The germline CDR1 and CDR2 sequences are SEHNR and FQNEAQ (reference sequence). The CDR3 length is 14 residues. V dropped 5 bases and J dropped 5 bases, with 13 bases sitting between them.

This clonotype was seen a few times. V usage is TRBV27 and J usage is TRBJ2-7, with D tentatively TRBD2 (5 bases). Germline values: CDR1 MNHEY, CDR2 SMNVEV (reference sequence). The CDR3 totals 13 residues. With 3 bases removed from V and 3 bases from J, the gap between germline ends came to 9 bases. The CDR3 sequence: CASSFGRVYEQYF. The CDR3 DNA is TGTGCCAGCAGTTTTGGGCGGGTCTACGAGCAGTACTTC.

This clonotype was observed at least ten times. The rearrangement joins TRBV29-1 to TRBJ1-5, with 7 bases aligning to TRBD1. Germline assignment: CDR1 SQVTM and CDR2 ANQGSEA. The V gene end was trimmed by 4 bases and the J gene end by 4 bases; junction bases not matched to a gene: 4. The CDR3 is 13 amino acids. CDR3 in amino acids: CSVAQGLNQPQHF. Written as DNA, the CDR3 is TGCAGCGTTGCACAGGGGCTAAATCAGCCCCAGCATTTT.

Note on this clonotype: This CDR3 is missing its conserved last phenylalanine or tryptophan, likely due to a read error. The chain joins TRBV28 to TRBJ1-5; D gene ambiguous. V lost 7 bases to trimming and J lost 1 base, with 14 bases between them. The CDR3 runs to 15 residues. Germline-derived CDR1 and CDR2 are MDHEN and SYDVKM. The CDR3 region is CASIIGGNSNQPQHI. The CDR3 DNA reads TGTGCCAGCATCATCGGAGGGAACAGCAATCAGCCCCAGCATATT.

This clonotype showed up just a few times. The CDR3 is CAIRHPGQGTDTQYF. For the CDR3, the DNA is TGTGCCATCAGACACCCGGGACAGGGTACAGATACGCAGTATTTT. The chain carries TRBV10-3 and TRBJ2-3; 9 bases are shared with TRBD1. Trimming took 6 bases from V and 3 from J; bases not matched to a gene: 7. CDR3 size: 15 residues. In germline, CDR1 is ENHRY, CDR2 SYGVKD.

In its sample, this clonotype was seen a few times. The rearrangement joins TRBV5-6 to TRBJ2-1; 12 bases are a match to TRBD2. Germline trimming cut 3 bases from V and 6 bases from J; bases unmatched to any gene: 4. The CDR3 covers 15 residues. In germline, CDR1 is SGHDT, CDR2 YYEEEE. The CDR3 region is CASSWGTSGSNEQFF. The DNA of the CDR3 is TGTGCCAGCAGCTGGGGGACTAGCGGGTCCAATGAGCAGTTCTTC.

This clonotype came up many times. The rearrangement links TRBV10-3 to TRBJ2-7, with TRBD2 identical over 13 bases. J lost 3 bases, V lost 6 bases, and 8 bases had no gene match. Looked up from germline, CDR1 is ENHRY and CDR2 is SYGVKD. This CDR3 comprises 16 residues. The CDR3 region has the DNA TGTGCCATCAGGGGGACTAGCGGGGAGAAACTCTACGAGCAGTACTTC. Translation gives CAIRGTSGEKLYEQYF.

This clonotype was seen more than once but under ten times. V usage is TRBV4-3 and J usage is TRBJ2-1, with 9 bases aligning to TRBD2. CDR3 length equals 17 residues. V shed 0 bases, J shed 5 bases, and the junction held 8 bases outside the gene matches. Germline CDR1 LGHNA, CDR2 YSLEER. The CDR3: CASSQEAGGLKNNEQFF. The DNA of the CDR3 is TGCGCCAGCAGCCAAGAAGCGGGGGGCTTAAAAAACAATGAGCAGTTCTTC.

This clonotype appeared a few times. The V call is TRBV7-9, the J call TRBJ2-7, with TRBD2 as a possible D gene (5 bases). V lost 2 bases and J lost 4, with 18 bases in between. The germline CDR1 and CDR2 sequences are SEHNR and FQNEAQ (reference sequence). This CDR3 is 16 amino acids long. The CDR3 spells CASSLFPAERLYEQYF. The CDR3 DNA sequence: TGTGCCAGCAGCTTATTTCCAGCGGAGCGGCTGTACGAGCAGTACTTC.

This clonotype appeared a few times. The CDR3: CASSRDYLEQYF. The CDR3 DNA follows: TGTGCCAGCAGCCGGGACTACTTGGAGCAGTACTTC. The rearrangement links TRBV7-2 to TRBJ2-7; TRBD2 agrees at 7 bases. V lost 5 bases and J lost 7; bases outside the gene matches: 5. Germline loops: CDR1 SGHTA, CDR2 FQGNSA. The CDR3 contains 12 residues.

The sample holds many counts of this clonotype. The chain uses TRBV5-1 and TRBJ2-3; unclear D gene. V was cut by 2 bases and J by 0 bases, with 10 bases left in between. From germline, CDR1 is SGHRS and CDR2 YFSETQ. This CDR3 is built from 15 residues. CDR3 sequence (DNA): TGCGCCAGCAGCTTTAAAGGATCTAGCACAGATACGCAGTATTTT. Protein product: CASSFKGSSTDTQYF. The variable domain in full, with the rest retrieved from reference TRBV5-1 and TRBJ2-3, is KAGVTQTPRYLIKTRGQQVTLSCSPISGHRSVSWYQQTPGQGLQFLFEYFSETQRNKGNFPGRFSGRQFSNSRSEMNVSTLELGDSALYLCASSFKGSSTDTQYFGPGTRLTVL.

The chain employs TRBV7-8 and TRBJ2-5; the D is unclear. The CDR3 has 15 amino acids. V dropped 6 bases and J dropped 5 bases, with 19 bases sitting between them. Germline values: CDR1 SGHVS, CDR2 FQNEAQ. CDR3 amino acids: CASRKDDGFSETQYF. CDR3 DNA sequence: TGTGCCAGCAGAAAGGACGACGGGTTTTCGGAGACCCAGTACTTC.